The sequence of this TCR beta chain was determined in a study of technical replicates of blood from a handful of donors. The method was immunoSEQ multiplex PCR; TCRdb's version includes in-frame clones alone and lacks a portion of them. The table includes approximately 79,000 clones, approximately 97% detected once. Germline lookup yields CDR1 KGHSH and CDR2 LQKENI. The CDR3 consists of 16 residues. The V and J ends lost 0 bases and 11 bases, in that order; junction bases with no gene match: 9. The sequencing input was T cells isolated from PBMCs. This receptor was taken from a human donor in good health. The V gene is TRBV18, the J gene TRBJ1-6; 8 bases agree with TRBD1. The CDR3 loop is CASSPPSTGVVAPLHF. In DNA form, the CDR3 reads TGTGCCAGCTCACCACCATCGACAGGGGTAGTGGCACCCCTCCACTTT. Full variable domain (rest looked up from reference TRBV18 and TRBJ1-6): NAGVMQNPRHLVRRRGQEARLRCSPMKGHSHVYWYRQLPEEGLKFMVYLQKENIIDESGMPKERFSAEFPKEGPSILRIQQVVRGDSAAYFCASSPPSTGVVAPLHFGNGTRLTVT.